This T cell receptor (beta chain) was obtained from a study of metastatic and nonmetastatic thyroid tumors. All patients were untreated before thyroid surgery. This clone was counted between two and nine times. Germline V gene sequence: CDR1 MNHEY, CDR2 SMNVEV (reference sequence). With 5 bases removed from V and 0 bases from J, the gap between germline ends came to 6 bases. This CDR3 has 13 residues. TCRdb re-called the PCR reads via MiXCR. Of about 35,000 clones listed, roughly a third are singletons. This sequence joins TRBV27 and TRBJ2-3; D not resolved. The receptor comes from a female donor with papillary thyroid cancer or a benign thyroid nodule (not recorded which). Some clones in this sample may be carry-over from other donors' samples. Material: tumor tissue. This CDR3 reads CASSITSTDTQYF. The CDR3 nucleotides read TGTGCCAGCAGTATAACTAGCACAGATACGCAGTATTTT.